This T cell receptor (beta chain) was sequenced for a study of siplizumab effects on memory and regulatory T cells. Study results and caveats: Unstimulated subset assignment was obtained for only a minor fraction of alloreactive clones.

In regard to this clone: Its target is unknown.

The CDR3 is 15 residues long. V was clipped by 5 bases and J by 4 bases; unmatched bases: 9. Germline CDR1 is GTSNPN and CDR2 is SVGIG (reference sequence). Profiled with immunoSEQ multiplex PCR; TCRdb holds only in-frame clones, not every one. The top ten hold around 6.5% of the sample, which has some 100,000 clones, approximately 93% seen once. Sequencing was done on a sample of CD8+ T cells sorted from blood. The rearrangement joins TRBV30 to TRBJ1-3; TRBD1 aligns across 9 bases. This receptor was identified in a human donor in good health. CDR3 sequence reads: CAWGAGTGSGNTIYF. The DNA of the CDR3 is TGTGCCTGGGGAGCCGGGACAGGGTCCGGAAACACCATATATTTT.